These 10 T cell receptor beta chains share one sample of origin, sequenced in a study of T-cell reconstitution after alpha-beta-depleted transplantation in children. Unique molecular identifiers were incorporated into the prepared TCRbeta library. MiXCR was run by TCRdb on the PCR reads, yielding one entry per CDR3 protein. The sample holds about 360,000 distinct CDR3 sequences, 10% to 15% seen once. The sample here was PBMCs, taken from the stem cell graft. The source of these receptors is a human donor who donated a stem cell graft to a child with Fanconi anemia.

The V and J genes are TRBV3-1 and TRBJ2-2, with a possible D match to TRBD1 (5 bases). V lost 6 bases to trimming and J lost 7 bases, with 12 bases between them. The length of the CDR3 is 13 residues. In germline, CDR1 is LGHDT, CDR2 YNNKEL (reference sequence). The CDR3 bases are TGTGCCAGCAGGGTTCAGGGAAACGGGGAGCTGTTTTTT. The encoded protein is CASRVQGNGELFF.

The rearrangement uses TRBV5-1 and TRBJ2-2; 11 bases agree with TRBD1. CDR3 length: 15 amino acids. The trim removed 4 bases at V and 6 bases at J, leaving 5 bases unmatched. Looked up from germline, CDR1 is SGHRS and CDR2 is YFSETQ. Here the CDR3 reads CASSIGTGGAGELFF. The CDR3 DNA reads as TGCGCCAGCAGCATTGGGACAGGGGGAGCCGGGGAGCTGTTTTTT. The whole variable domain, filled in from reference TRBV5-1 and TRBJ2-2, reads KAGVTQTPRYLIKTRGQQVTLSCSPISGHRSVSWYQQTPGQGLQFLFEYFSETQRNKGNFPGRFSGRQFSNSRSEMNVSTLELGDSALYLCASSIGTGGAGELFFGEGSRLTVL.

J is TRBJ1-2 and V is TRBV7-2, with D unclear. Per the germline V gene, CDR1 is SGHTA and CDR2 is FQGNSA. The CDR3 loop spans 12 amino acids. Trimming pared 5 bases from V and 8 bases from J, leaving 12 bases between. In nucleotides, the CDR3 is TGTGCCAGCAGCACCGTCGGGAGAGGCTACACCTTC. Translated, it gives CASSTVGRGYTF.

The chain is built from TRBV19 and TRBJ2-1; D tentatively reads TRBD1 or TRBD2 (5 bases each). The V gene lost 5 bases and the J gene lost 0 bases, with 11 bases spanning the gap. Germline loops: CDR1 LNHDA, CDR2 SQIVND (reference sequence). This CDR3 comprises 15 residues. The CDR3 loop is CASSGTGSSYNEQFF. Here the CDR3 DNA reads TGTGCCAGTAGTGGGACGGGTAGCTCCTACAATGAGCAGTTCTTC.

This clonotype appeared a few times. This sequence joins TRBV5-1 and TRBJ1-1; D is unresolved. Trimming shortened V by 1 base and J by 0 bases, and 10 bases separated the two germline ends. The CDR3 covers 15 residues. Germline-derived CDR1 and CDR2 are SGHRS and YFSETQ. CDR3 DNA: TGCGCCAGCAGCTTGTTAGGGCGACTGAACACTGAAGCTTTCTTT. Its protein is CASSLLGRLNTEAFF. Variable domain in full (rest from reference TRBV5-1 and TRBJ1-1): KAGVTQTPRYLIKTRGQQVTLSCSPISGHRSVSWYQQTPGQGLQFLFEYFSETQRNKGNFPGRFSGRQFSNSRSEMNVSTLELGDSALYLCASSLLGRLNTEAFFGQGTRLTVV.

This clonotype was recorded a few times. The chain joins TRBV6-1 to TRBJ2-5; D unresolved. The V gene's germline CDR1 is MNHNS and CDR2 SASEGT. The CDR3 is made up of 13 amino acids. V was clipped by 7 bases and J by 1 base, with 10 bases between them. This chain's CDR3 is CASTSPVQETQYF. The DNA of the CDR3 is TGTGCCAGCACCTCTCCCGTCCAAGAGACCCAGTACTTC.

This clonotype was seen a few times. This chain links TRBV12-3 or TRBV12-4 with TRBJ2-2, with TRBD1 identical over 10 bases. The CDR3 runs to 15 residues. V lost 6 bases, J lost 3 bases, and 4 bases stayed unmatched. CDR3 bases: TGTGCCAGCAGCCCGGGACAGGGGTACACCGGGGAGCTGTTTTTT. Protein sequence: CASSPGQGYTGELFF.

This chain joins TRBV5-1 and TRBJ1-5; D is undetermined. V gave up 0 bases and J gave up 9 bases, with 13 bases separating them. Germline assignment: CDR1 SGHRS and CDR2 YFSETQ. CDR3 length: 14 residues. Here the CDR3 reads CASSLDLSGAPQHF. The CDR3 nucleotides are TGCGCCAGCAGCTTGGACCTCTCTGGAGCGCCCCAGCATTTT.

This clonotype has ten or more counts. This chain uses TRBV15 with TRBJ2-3; D might be TRBD1 (6 bases). The CDR3 runs to 17 residues. The V end was cut by 3 bases, the J end by 2 bases, with 18 bases between. CDR1 is LNHNV and CDR2 is YYDKDF in the germline V gene (reference sequence). The CDR3 coding sequence is TGTGCCACCAGCAGCATACCCCAGGGGATTAACACAGATACGCAGTATTTT. It is translated as CATSSIPQGINTDTQYF.

This clonotype was seen a handful of times. The chain uses TRBV7-8 and TRBJ1-5, with a possible D match to TRBD1 (6 bases). V lost 5 bases and J 4 bases, leaving 12 bases between the germline ends. The CDR3 is 14 residues long. Germline CDR1 and CDR2: SGHVS and FQNEAQ. Written as DNA, the CDR3 is TGTGCCAGCAGCAAACGACAGGTTAATCAGCCCCAGCATTTT. Protein sequence: CASSKRQVNQPQHF.